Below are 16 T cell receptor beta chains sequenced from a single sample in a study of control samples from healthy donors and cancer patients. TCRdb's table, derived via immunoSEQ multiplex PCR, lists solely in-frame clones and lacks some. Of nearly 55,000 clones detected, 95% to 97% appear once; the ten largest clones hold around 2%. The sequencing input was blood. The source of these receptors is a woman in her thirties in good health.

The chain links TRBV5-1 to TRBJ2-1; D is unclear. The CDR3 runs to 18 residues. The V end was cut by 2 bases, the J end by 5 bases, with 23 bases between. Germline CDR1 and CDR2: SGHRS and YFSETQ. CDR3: CASSLNLISPFRDNEQFF. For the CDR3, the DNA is TGCGCCAGCAGCTTAAATCTCATCAGTCCCTTTAGAGACAATGAGCAGTTCTTC. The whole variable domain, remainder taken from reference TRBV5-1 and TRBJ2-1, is KAGVTQTPRYLIKTRGQQVTLSCSPISGHRSVSWYQQTPGQGLQFLFEYFSETQRNKGNFPGRFSGRQFSNSRSEMNVSTLELGDSALYLCASSLNLISPFRDNEQFFGPGTRLTVL.

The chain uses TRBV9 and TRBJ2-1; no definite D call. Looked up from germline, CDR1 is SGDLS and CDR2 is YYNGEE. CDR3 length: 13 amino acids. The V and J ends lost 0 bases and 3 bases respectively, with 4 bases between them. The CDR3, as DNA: TGTGCCAGCAGCGTAGGCGTCTACAATGAGCAGTTCTTC. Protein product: CASSVGVYNEQFF. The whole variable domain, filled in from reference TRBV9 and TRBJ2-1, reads DSGVTQTPKHLITATGQRVTLRCSPRSGDLSVYWYQQSLDQGLQFLIQYYNGEERAKGNILERFSAQQFPDLHSELNLSSLELGDSALYFCASSVGVYNEQFFGPGTRLTVL.

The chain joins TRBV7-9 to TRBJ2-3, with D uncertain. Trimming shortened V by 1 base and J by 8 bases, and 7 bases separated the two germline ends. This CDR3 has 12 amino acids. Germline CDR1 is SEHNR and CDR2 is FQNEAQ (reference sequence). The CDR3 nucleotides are TGTGCCAGCAGCTTAGGGCTAACTACGCAGTATTTT. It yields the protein CASSLGLTTQYF.

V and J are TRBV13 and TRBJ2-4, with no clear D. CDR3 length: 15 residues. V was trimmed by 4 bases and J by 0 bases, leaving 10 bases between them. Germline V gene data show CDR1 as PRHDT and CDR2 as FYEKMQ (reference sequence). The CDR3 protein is CASSYVGLAKNIQYF. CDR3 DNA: TGTGCCAGCAGCTACGTAGGGCTAGCCAAAAACATTCAGTACTTC.

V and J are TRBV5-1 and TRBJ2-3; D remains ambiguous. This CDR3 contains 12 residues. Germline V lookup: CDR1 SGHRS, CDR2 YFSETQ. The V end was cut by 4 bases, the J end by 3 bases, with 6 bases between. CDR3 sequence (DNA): TGCGCCAGCAGCGCTCGGACAGATACGCAGTATTTT. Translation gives CASSARTDTQYF.

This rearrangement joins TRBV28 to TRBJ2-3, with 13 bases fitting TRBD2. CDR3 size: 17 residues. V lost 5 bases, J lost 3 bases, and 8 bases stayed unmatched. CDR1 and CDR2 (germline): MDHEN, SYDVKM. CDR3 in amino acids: CASSNVRLAGGTDTQYF. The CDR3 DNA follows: TGTGCCAGCAGTAACGTCCGACTAGCGGGAGGTACAGATACGCAGTATTTT.

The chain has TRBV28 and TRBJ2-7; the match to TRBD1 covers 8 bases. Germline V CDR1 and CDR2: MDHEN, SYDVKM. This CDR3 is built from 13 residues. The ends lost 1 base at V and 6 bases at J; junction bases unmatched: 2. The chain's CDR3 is CASSLSGGGEQYF. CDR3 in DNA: TGTGCCAGCAGTTTATCAGGGGGCGGCGAGCAGTACTTC. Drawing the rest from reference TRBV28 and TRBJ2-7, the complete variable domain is DVKVTQSSRYLVKRTGEKVFLECVQDMDHENMFWYRQDPGLGLRLIYFSYDVKMKEKGDIPEGYSVSREKKERFSLILESASTNQTSMYLCASSLSGGGEQYFGPGTRLTVT.

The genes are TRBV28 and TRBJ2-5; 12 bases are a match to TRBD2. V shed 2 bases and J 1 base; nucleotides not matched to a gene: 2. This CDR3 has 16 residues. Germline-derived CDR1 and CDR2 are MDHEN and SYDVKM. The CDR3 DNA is TGTGCCAGCAGTTTACCGACTAGCGGGAGCCAAGAGACCCAGTACTTC. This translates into CASSLPTSGSQETQYF.

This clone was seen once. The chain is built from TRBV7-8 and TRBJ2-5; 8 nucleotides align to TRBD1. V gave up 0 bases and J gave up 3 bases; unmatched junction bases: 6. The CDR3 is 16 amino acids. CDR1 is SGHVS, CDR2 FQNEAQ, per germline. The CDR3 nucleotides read TGTGCCAGCAGCTTAGCCAGATCACAGGGGGAAGAGACCCAGTACTTC. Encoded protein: CASSLARSQGEETQYF. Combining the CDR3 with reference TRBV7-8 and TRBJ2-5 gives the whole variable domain GAGVSQSPRYKVAKRGQDVALRCDPISGHVSLFWYQQALGQGPEFLTYFQNEAQLDKSGLPSDRFFAERPEGSVSTLKIQRTQQEDSAVYLCASSLARSQGEETQYFGPGTRLLVL.

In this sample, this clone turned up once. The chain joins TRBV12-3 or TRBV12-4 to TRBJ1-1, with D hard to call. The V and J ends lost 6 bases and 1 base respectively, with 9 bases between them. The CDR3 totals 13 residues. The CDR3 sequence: CASSRLRNTEAFF. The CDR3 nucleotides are TGTGCCAGCAGCCGACTGAGGAACACTGAAGCTTTCTTT.

CDR3: CASSLALTVEQYF. In DNA form, the CDR3 reads TGTGCCAGCAGCTTAGCGCTCACTGTCGAGCAGTACTTC. The V gene is TRBV7-2, the J gene TRBJ2-7, with D hard to call. In germline, CDR1 is SGHTA, CDR2 FQGNSA. The CDR3 contains 13 residues. V dropped 0 bases and J dropped 6 bases, with 9 bases sitting between them.

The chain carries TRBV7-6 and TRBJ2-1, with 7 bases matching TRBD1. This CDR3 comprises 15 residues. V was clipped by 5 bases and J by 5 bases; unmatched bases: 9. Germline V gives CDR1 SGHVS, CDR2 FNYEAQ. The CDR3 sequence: CASSADRVPHNEQFF. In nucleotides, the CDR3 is TGTGCCAGCAGCGCCGACAGGGTTCCCCACAATGAGCAGTTCTTC.

The CDR3 here is CASRGQRQETQYF. Here the CDR3 DNA reads TGCGCCAGCAGGGGACAGCGCCAAGAGACCCAGTACTTC. This chain links TRBV5-1 with TRBJ2-5, with TRBD1 identical over 7 bases. From germline, CDR1 is SGHRS and CDR2 YFSETQ. This CDR3 has 13 residues. Trimming at V came to 5 bases and at J to 1 base, leaving 2 bases not matched to a gene.

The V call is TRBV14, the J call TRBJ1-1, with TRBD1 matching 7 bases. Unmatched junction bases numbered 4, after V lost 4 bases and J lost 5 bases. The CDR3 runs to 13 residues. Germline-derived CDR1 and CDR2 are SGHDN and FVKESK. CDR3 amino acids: CASSPTGITEAFF. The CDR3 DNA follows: TGTGCCAGCAGCCCGACAGGGATAACTGAAGCTTTCTTT.

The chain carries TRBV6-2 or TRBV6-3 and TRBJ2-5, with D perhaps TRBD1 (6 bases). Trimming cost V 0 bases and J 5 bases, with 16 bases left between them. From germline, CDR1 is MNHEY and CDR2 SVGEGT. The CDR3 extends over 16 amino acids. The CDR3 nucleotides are TGTGCCAGCAGTTACTCGAACCCGGGACAAGGGGAGACCCAGTACTTC. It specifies CASSYSNPGQGETQYF.

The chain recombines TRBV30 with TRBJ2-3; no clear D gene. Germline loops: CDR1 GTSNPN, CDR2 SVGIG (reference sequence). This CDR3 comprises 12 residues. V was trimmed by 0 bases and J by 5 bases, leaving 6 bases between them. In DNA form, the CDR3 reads TGTGCCTGGAGTGTATTGGAAGATACGCAGTATTTT. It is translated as CAWSVLEDTQYF.